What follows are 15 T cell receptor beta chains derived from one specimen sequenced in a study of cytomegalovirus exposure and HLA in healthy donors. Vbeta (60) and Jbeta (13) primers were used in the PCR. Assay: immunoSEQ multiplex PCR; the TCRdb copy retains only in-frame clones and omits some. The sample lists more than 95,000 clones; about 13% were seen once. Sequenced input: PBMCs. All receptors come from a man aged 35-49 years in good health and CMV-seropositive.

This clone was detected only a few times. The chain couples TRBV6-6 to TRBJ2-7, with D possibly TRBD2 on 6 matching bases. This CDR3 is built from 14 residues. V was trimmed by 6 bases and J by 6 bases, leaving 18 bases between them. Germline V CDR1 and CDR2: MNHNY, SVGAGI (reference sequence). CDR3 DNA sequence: TGTGCCAGCAGCACCCCGGGCGGGGTCACCGAGCAGTACTTC. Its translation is CASSTPGGVTEQYF.

Here the CDR3 reads CASSSRTSGMLNEQFF. The CDR3 DNA follows: TGTGCCAGCAGCTCCCGAACTAGCGGGATGTTAAATGAGCAGTTCTTC. The chain couples TRBV5-4 to TRBJ2-1; 10 bases match TRBD2. Germline V CDR1 and CDR2: SGHNT, YYREEE (reference sequence). Losses at the gene ends were 3 bases for V and 7 bases for J; bases not matched to a gene: 10. This CDR3 has 16 residues.

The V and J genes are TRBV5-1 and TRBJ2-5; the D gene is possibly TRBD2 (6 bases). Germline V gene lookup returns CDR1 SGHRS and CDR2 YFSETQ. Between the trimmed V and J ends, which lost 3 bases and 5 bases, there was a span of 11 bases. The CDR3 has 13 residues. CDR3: CASSSNRGETQYF. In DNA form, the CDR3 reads TGCGCCAGCAGCTCCAACCGGGGGGAGACCCAGTACTTC.

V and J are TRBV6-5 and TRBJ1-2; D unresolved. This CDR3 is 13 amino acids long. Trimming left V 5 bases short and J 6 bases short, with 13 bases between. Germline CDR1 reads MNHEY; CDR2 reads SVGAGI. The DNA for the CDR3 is TGTGCCAGCAGTAGATTGGGAGGAAATGGCTACACCTTC. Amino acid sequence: CASSRLGGNGYTF.

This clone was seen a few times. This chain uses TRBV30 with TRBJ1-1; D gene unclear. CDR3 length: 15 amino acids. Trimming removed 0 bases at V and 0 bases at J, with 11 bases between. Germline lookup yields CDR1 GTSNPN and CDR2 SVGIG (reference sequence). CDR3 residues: CAWSVALFMNTEAFF. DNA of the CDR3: TGTGCCTGGAGTGTAGCCCTGTTCATGAACACTGAAGCTTTCTTT.

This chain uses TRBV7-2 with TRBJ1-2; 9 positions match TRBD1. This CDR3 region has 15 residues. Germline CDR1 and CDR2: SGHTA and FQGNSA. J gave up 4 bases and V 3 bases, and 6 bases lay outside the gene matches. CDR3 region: CASSLGQGLRYGYTF. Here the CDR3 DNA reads TGTGCCAGCAGCTTGGGACAGGGACTTCGCTATGGCTACACCTTC. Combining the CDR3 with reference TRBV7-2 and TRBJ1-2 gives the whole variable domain GAGVSQSPSNKVTEKGKDVELRCDPISGHTALYWYRQSLGQGLEFLIYFQGNSAPDKSGLPSDRFSAERTGGSVSTLTIQRTQQEDSAVYLCASSLGQGLRYGYTFGSGTRLTVV.

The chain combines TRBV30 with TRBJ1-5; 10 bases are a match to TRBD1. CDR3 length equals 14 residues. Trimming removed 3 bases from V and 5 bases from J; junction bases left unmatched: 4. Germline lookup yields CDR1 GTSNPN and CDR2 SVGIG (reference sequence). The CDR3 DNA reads TGTGCCTGGAGCTATGGGACAGGGGATCAGCCCCAGCATTTT. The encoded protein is CAWSYGTGDQPQHF.

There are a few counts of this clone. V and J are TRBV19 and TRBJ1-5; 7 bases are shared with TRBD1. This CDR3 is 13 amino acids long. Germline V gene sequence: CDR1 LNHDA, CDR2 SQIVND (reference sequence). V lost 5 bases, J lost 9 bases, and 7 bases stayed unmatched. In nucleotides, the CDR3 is TGTGCCAGTAGTGTCCCACAGGGGCCGCCCCAGCATTTT. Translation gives CASSVPQGPPQHF.

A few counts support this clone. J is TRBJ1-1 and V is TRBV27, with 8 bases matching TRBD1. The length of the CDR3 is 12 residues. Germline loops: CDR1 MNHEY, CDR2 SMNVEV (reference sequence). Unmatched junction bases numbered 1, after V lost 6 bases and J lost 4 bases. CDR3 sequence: CASSTGGTEAFF. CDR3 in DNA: TGTGCCAGCAGCACAGGGGGCACTGAAGCTTTCTTT.

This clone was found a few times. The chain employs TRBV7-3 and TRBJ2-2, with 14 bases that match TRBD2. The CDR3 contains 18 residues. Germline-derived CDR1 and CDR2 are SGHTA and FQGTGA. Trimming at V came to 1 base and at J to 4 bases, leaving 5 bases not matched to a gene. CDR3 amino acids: CASSLRLAGGHGTGELFF. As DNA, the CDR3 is TGTGCCAGCAGCTTAAGACTAGCGGGAGGGCATGGCACCGGGGAGCTGTTTTTT.

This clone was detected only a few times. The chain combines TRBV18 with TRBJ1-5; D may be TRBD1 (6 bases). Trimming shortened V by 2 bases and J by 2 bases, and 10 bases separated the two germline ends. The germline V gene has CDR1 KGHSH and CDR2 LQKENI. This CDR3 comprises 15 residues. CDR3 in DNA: TGTGCCAGCTCACCAACGGGGGGCGGCAATCAGCCCCAGCATTTT. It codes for CASSPTGGGNQPQHF.

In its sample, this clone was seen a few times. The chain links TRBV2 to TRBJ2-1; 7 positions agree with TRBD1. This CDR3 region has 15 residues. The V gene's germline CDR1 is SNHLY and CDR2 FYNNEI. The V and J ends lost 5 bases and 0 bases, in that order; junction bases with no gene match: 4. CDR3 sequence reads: CASSPGTDSYNEQFF. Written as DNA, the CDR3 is TGTGCCAGCAGTCCCGGGACAGACTCCTACAATGAGCAGTTCTTC.

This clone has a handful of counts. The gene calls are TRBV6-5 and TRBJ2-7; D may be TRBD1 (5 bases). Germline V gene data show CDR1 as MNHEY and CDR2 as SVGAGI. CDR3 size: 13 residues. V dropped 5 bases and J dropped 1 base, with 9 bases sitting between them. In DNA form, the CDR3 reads TGTGCCAGCAGTCTCAGGGAATCCTACGAGCAGTACTTC. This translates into CASSLRESYEQYF.

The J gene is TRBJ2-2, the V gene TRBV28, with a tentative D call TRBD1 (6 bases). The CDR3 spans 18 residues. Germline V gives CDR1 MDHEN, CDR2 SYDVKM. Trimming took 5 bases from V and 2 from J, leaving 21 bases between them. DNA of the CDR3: TGTGCCAGCAGTAAAGTATGGACAGTCACGAAAAACACCGGGGAGCTGTTTTTT. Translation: CASSKVWTVTKNTGELFF.

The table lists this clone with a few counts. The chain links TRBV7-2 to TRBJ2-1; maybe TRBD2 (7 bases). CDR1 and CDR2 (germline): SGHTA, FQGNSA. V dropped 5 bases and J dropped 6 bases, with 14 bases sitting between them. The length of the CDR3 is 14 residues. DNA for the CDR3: TGTGCCAGCAGCCCGGGGGGCGCGGTCAATGAGCAGTTCTTC. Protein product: CASSPGGAVNEQFF. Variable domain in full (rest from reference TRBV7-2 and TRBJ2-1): GAGVSQSPSNKVTEKGKDVELRCDPISGHTALYWYRQSLGQGLEFLIYFQGNSAPDKSGLPSDRFSAERTGGSVSTLTIQRTQQEDSAVYLCASSPGGAVNEQFFGPGTRLTVL.